What follows is one TCR beta chain and its context. This clone was seen just once. It lacks a known antigen. No much larger clone exists at a distance of one base, and base qualities are not known. Whole blood was collected in K2EDTA tubes by collaborating institutions according to the institutions' own protocols. For TCRbeta analysis, collaborators shipped samples in one of three forms: frozen whole blood, isolated PBMCs, or DNA extracted from either of those sample types. The sample belongs to a study of blood T cell repertoires in COVID-19 (dated by TCRdb to the early 2020s). As for the study more broadly: Samples from collaborators originated in the United States, Italy and Spain and spanned both the acute and convalescent phases of COVID-19. The prospective study material was composed of cDNA or gDNA derived from T cells, B-cell-depleted T cells, or PBMCs. The dataset comprised deeply sampled blood TCRbeta repertoires from subjects exposed to, actively infected with, or recovered from COVID-19. A freely available public database, intended as a resource for researchers studying the immune response to SARS-CoV-2, is where the repertoires were released. Samples came from the ongoing ImmuneRACE study (first 160 participants) plus 1,254 subjects from 6 global collaborators. Nearly every sample came with metadata listing a de-identified subject ID, COVID-19 status, age in years and sex. Where available, HLA class I and class II types were obtained from metadata supplied by the sample provider rather than from assay-based typing. General conclusions and limits of the study: The quantity of clinical and demographic metadata differed by source and by participant and was supplied without curation.

CDR1 and CDR2 are read off the germline V gene (reference sequence) as MNHEY and SMNVEV. The CDR3 contains 14 residues, cysteine and phenylalanine counted. Kept here is only the CDR3 DNA, which spans 42 bases and is read in frame from base 1. V is cut by 8 bases and J by 0 bases, and the space between the germline ends is 13 bases. TCRbeta CDR3 regions were amplified from genomic DNA using the immunoSEQ Assay, a bias-controlled multiplex PCR. The published analysis was carried out like this. The number of nucleated cells in each sample was estimated from the amplification of reference gene primers within the assay. To quantify the absolute abundance of each unique TCRbeta CDR3 rearrangement, sequence reads were collapsed and filtered. For each sample, productive Simpson clonality was calculated as the square root of Simpson's diversity index over productive rearrangements. In its TCRdb copy, this immuneACCESS table keeps in-frame sequences only and misses some clones. Where compared with another copy, unresolved V genes explain less than half of these, and the others have no known cause. That table gives V, J and clone size, and the DNA gave D and trimming. The sample table lists about 150,000 clones, 85% to 90% of them with a count of one. In total, the top ten clones hold around 14% of the sample.

Sequencing was performed on peripheral blood. This TCR was sampled from a woman between 40 and 50 years old with acute or convalescent COVID-19. This chain is built from TRBV27 and TRBJ2-5; the D gene is unclear. CDR3 sequence: CASGGGPYQETQYF. The DNA reads TGTGCCAGCGGCGGCGGCCCGTACCAAGAGACCCAGTACTTC.